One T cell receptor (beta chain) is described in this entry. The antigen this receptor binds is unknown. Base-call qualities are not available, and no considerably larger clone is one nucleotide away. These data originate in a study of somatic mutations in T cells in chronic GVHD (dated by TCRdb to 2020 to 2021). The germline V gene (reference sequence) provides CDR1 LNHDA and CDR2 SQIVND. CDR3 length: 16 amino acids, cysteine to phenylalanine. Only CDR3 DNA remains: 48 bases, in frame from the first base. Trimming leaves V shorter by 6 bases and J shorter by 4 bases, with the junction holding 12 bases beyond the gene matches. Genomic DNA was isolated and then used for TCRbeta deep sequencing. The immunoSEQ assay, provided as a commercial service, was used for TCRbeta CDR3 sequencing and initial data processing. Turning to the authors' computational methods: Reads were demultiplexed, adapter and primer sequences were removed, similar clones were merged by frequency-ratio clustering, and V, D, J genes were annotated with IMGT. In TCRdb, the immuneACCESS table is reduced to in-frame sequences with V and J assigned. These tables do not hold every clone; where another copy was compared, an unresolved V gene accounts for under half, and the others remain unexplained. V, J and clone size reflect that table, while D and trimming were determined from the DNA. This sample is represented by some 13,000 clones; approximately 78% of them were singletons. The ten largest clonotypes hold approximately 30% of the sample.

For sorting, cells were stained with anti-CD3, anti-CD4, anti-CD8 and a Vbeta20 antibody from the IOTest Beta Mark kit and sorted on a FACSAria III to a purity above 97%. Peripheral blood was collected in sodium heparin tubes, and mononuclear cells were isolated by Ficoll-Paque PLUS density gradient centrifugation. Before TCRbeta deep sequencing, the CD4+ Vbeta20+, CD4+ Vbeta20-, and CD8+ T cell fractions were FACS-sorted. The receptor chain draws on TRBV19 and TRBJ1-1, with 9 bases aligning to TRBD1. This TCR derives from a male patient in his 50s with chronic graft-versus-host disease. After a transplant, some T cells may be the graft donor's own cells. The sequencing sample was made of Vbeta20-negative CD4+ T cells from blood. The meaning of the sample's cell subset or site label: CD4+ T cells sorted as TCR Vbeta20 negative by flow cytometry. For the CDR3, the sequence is CASSPTETGGGTEAFF. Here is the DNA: TGTGCCAGTAGCCCAACCGAAACAGGGGGCGGCACTGAAGCTTTCTTT.